What follows describes a single T cell receptor (beta chain). In the source study's methods: Researchers report that nucleated cell counts were estimated from reference gene primer amplification. Profiled with immunoSEQ multiplex PCR; TCRdb holds only in-frame clones, not every one. The V and J calls and clone size were taken over from that table, and D and trimming were inferred from the DNA. This repertoire shows under 350,000 clones, approximately 83% found once; its top ten account for 3.5% to 4.5%. The participants were between roughly 18 and 100 years old and came from some 23 US areas. This sample was taken from a study of blood T cell repertoires in COVID-19. Looking at the study overall: Some COVID-19 samples were acute and others convalescent; all came from the United States, Italy and Spain. T cells, B-cell-depleted T cells, or PBMCs supplied cDNA or gDNA.

The germline gives CDR1 MDHEN, CDR2 SYDVKM. The CDR3 has 19 residues. With V trimmed by 6 bases and J by 0 bases, 10 bases remained unmatched. Sequencing used PBMCs or T cells enriched from blood (not recorded which). The chain joins TRBV28 to TRBJ2-2, with 13 bases identical to TRBD2. The origin of this receptor is a woman between 40 and 55 years old with acute COVID-19. The CDR3 DNA reads as TGTGCCAGCAGCCACATACCGGGACTAGCGGGGTCGAACACCGGGGAGCTGTTTTTT. Protein: CASSHIPGLAGSNTGELFF.